This is a list of T cell receptor beta chains from one sample in a study of CD8 T cells in Susac syndrome. TCRdb re-analysed the immunoSEQ multiplex PCR reads in MiXCR, keeping a single row per CDR3 protein. The table records around 200,000 distinct CDR3 sequences, around 95% of them present only once. Sequencing was carried out using CD4+ T cells from PBMCs. The receptor set was obtained from a human donor with Susac syndrome. The CDR3 runs from the conserved cysteine through the conserved F or W. Each record gives: CDR3 DNA, CDR3 protein, D gene, V gene, clone size, J gene. The D gene is left open where the match is weak. Some rows mark clone size as missing; the rest say once, few, many or name a class of expanded clone.

DNA: TGTGCCAGCAGCTTAGAAAACGCTAGGGACTACACCTTC
CDR3: CASSLENARDYTF
D: .
V: TRBV7-3
size: .
J: TRBJ1-2

DNA: TGTGCCAGCAGTGGTGTGGGGAGTCAAGAGACCCAGTACTTC
CDR3: CASSGVGSQETQYF
D: .
V: TRBV25-1
size: .
J: TRBJ2-5

DNA: TGTGCCTGGAGTGGACGCGGGGCCGATTCACCCCTCCACTTT
CDR3: CAWSGRGADSPLHF
D: .
V: TRBV30
size: .
J: TRBJ1-6

DNA: TGTGCCCCGCACCAGAACACTGAAGCTTTCTTT
CDR3: CAPHQNTEAFF
D: .
V: TRBV15
size: .
J: TRBJ1-1

DNA: TGCGCCAGCAGCTTGTTTAGCGGGGGGGCCCTCCCGAGGCAAGAGACCCAGTACTTC
CDR3: CASSLFSGGALPRQETQYF
D: TRBD2
V: TRBV5-1
size: .
J: TRBJ2-5

DNA: TGTGCCAGCAGCCAAGCAGGGCGGCATCAGCCCCAGCATTTT
CDR3: CASSQAGRHQPQHF
D: .
V: TRBV3-1
size: .
J: TRBJ1-5

DNA: TGTGCCAGCAGTGTACCGAATCAGCCCCAGCATTTT
CDR3: CASSVPNQPQHF
D: .
V: TRBV28
size: .
J: TRBJ1-5

DNA: TGTGCCAGCAGTGGAGGGGGGTTTGGCACAGATACGCAGTATTTT
CDR3: CASSGGGFGTDTQYF
D: .
V: TRBV2
size: .
J: TRBJ2-3

DNA: TGCAGTGCTAGTCCGGATGCTGGCTCCTACGAGCAGTACTTC
CDR3: CSASPDAGSYEQYF
D: .
V: TRBV20-1
size: .
J: TRBJ2-7

DNA: TGCAGTGCTAGAGACGTCAGTGGGGGAGGGCGAATAGAGCAGTACTTC
CDR3: CSARDVSGGGRIEQYF
D: TRBD2
V: TRBV20-1
size: .
J: TRBJ2-7

DNA: TGTGCCAGCTCACCCGGTGGATACAATGAGCAGTTCTTC
CDR3: CASSPGGYNEQFF
D: .
V: TRBV18
size: .
J: TRBJ2-1

DNA: TGTGCCAGCAGTGATTGGTCTGAAGCTTTCTTT
CDR3: CASSDWSEAFF
D: .
V: TRBV2
size: once
J: TRBJ1-1

DNA: TGTGCCAGCGGTCCCGGGACTCACGTCGGGGAGCTGTTTTTT
CDR3: CASGPGTHVGELFF
D: .
V: TRBV2
size: .
J: TRBJ2-2

DNA: TGTGCCAGCAGCTTAACAGGGTGGTTTAGCACAGATACGCAGTATTTT
CDR3: CASSLTGWFSTDTQYF
D: .
V: TRBV11-2
size: once
J: TRBJ2-3

DNA: TGTGCCAGCAGCTTATACGGGGGGCGGGGTGAGACCCAGTACTTC
CDR3: CASSLYGGRGETQYF
D: .
V: TRBV7-3
size: once
J: TRBJ2-5

DNA: TGTGCCAGTAATCCGGGATTTGGCCGAGATACGCAGTATTTT
CDR3: CASNPGFGRDTQYF
D: .
V: TRBV25-1
size: .
J: TRBJ2-3

DNA: TGTGCCAGCAGCCCGACAGATTCGGAGACTGAAGCTTTCTTT
CDR3: CASSPTDSETEAFF
D: .
V: TRBV7-3
size: .
J: TRBJ1-1

DNA: TGTGCCAGCAGCCAAGGCAGGAACACTGAAGCTTTCTTT
CDR3: CASSQGRNTEAFF
D: .
V: TRBV14
size: .
J: TRBJ1-1

DNA: TGTGCTAGCAGCTTAGGGACAGTAAACACCGGGGAGCTGTTTTTT
CDR3: CASSLGTVNTGELFF
D: TRBD1
V: TRBV7-7
size: .
J: TRBJ2-2

DNA: TGTGCCAGCAGTTTAAGTCAGGGGGAAGAGACCCAGTACTTC
CDR3: CASSLSQGEETQYF
D: TRBD1
V: TRBV12-3/TRBV12-4
size: .
J: TRBJ2-5

DNA: TGTGCCAGCAGTTTAAGGGGTACAGGGGGGGCAGATGAGCAGTACTTC
CDR3: CASSLRGTGGADEQYF
D: .
V: TRBV28
size: .
J: TRBJ2-7

DNA: TGCAGCGTCGCCTCCGGGACAGGGGGGAATCAGCCCCAGCATTTT
CDR3: CSVASGTGGNQPQHF
D: TRBD1
V: TRBV29-1
size: .
J: TRBJ1-5

DNA: TGTGCCAGCAGCCCATCGAGTTGGGGACAGGGAGTTCATAATTCACCCCTCCACTTT
CDR3: CASSPSSWGQGVHNSPLHF
D: TRBD1
V: TRBV7-2
size: .
J: TRBJ1-6

DNA: TGCGCCAGCAGCTCGGGCTCTGGCAGGGGGGTTGGAGATACGCAGTATTTT
CDR3: CASSSGSGRGVGDTQYF
D: .
V: TRBV5-1
size: .
J: TRBJ2-3

DNA: TGCGCCAGCAGCCAAGATGGGCCAGGGAGAAATTCCTACGAGCAGTACTTC
CDR3: CASSQDGPGRNSYEQYF
D: .
V: TRBV4-3
size: .
J: TRBJ2-7

DNA: TGTGCCAGCAGTGAAGCGCTGGCAGGCCTCTATGGCTACACCTTC
CDR3: CASSEALAGLYGYTF
D: .
V: TRBV2
size: .
J: TRBJ1-2

DNA: TGCGCCAGCAGTGACGGGTCCCAACAAGAGACCCAGTACTTC
CDR3: CASSDGSQQETQYF
D: .
V: TRBV5-1
size: .
J: TRBJ2-5

DNA: TGTGCCAGCTCCAAGGGGCAGGGCTTCATGAACACTGAAGCTTTCTTT
CDR3: CASSKGQGFMNTEAFF
D: .
V: TRBV7-2
size: .
J: TRBJ1-1

DNA: TGCAGCGTATCATCCGGGACAGAAAACTATGGCTACACCTTC
CDR3: CSVSSGTENYGYTF
D: TRBD1
V: TRBV29-1
size: .
J: TRBJ1-2

DNA: TGTGCCAGCAGCCAAGCGTTGACAGGGGAGGTGACCCAGTACTTC
CDR3: CASSQALTGEVTQYF
D: TRBD1
V: TRBV3-1
size: .
J: TRBJ2-5

DNA: TGTGCCAGCAGTGCGACAGGGGATTTGAGGACCCAGTACTTC
CDR3: CASSATGDLRTQYF
D: TRBD1
V: TRBV9
size: .
J: TRBJ2-5

DNA: TGTGCCAGCAGCTCCACTAGCGGCACAGATACGCAGTATTTT
CDR3: CASSSTSGTDTQYF
D: TRBD2
V: TRBV7-2
size: .
J: TRBJ2-3

DNA: TGCGCCAGCAGCCTCTCGGGGACAGGGTGGCCAGATACGCAGTATTTT
CDR3: CASSLSGTGWPDTQYF
D: TRBD1
V: TRBV5-1
size: .
J: TRBJ2-3

DNA: TGTGCCAGCAGCGCCGCACGGACAGGGAACACCGGGGAGCTGTTTTTT
CDR3: CASSAARTGNTGELFF
D: TRBD1
V: TRBV6-2/TRBV6-3
size: .
J: TRBJ2-2

DNA: TGCGCCAGCAGCTTGGCCGAAATAGGGTACAATGAGCAGTTCTTC
CDR3: CASSLAEIGYNEQFF
D: .
V: TRBV5-1
size: .
J: TRBJ2-1

DNA: TGCAGCGTTGAAAAGTGGGATGGCTACACCTTC
CDR3: CSVEKWDGYTF
D: .
V: TRBV29-1
size: .
J: TRBJ1-2

DNA: TGTGCCACCAAACGGGAGAGGAACACTGAAGCTTTCTTT
CDR3: CATKRERNTEAFF
D: .
V: TRBV7-2
size: .
J: TRBJ1-1

DNA: TGTGCCAGCACCCTGGACTCTACAGATACGCAGTATTTT
CDR3: CASTLDSTDTQYF
D: .
V: TRBV12-3/TRBV12-4
size: .
J: TRBJ2-3

DNA: TGTGCCAGCAGCCCGGGGACAGGGGCTGGAGATTTCTATGGCTACACCTTC
CDR3: CASSPGTGAGDFYGYTF
D: TRBD1
V: TRBV7-9
size: .
J: TRBJ1-2

DNA: TGTGCCACCAGCAGAGATTACTCCGACGGGACAGGGCTCACAGATACGCAGTATTTT
CDR3: CATSRDYSDGTGLTDTQYF
D: TRBD1
V: TRBV15
size: .
J: TRBJ2-3

DNA: TGTGCCAGCAGTTTAGAGGTAGGGGGCAGTCAGCCCCAGCATTTT
CDR3: CASSLEVGGSQPQHF
D: TRBD1
V: TRBV12-3/TRBV12-4
size: .
J: TRBJ1-5

DNA: TGCAGTGCTCCAGGGGCAGATGGCTACACCTTC
CDR3: CSAPGADGYTF
D: .
V: TRBV20-1
size: .
J: TRBJ1-2

DNA: TGTGCCAGCAGTGCGACTAGCGGGGCCTACAATGAGCAGTTCTTC
CDR3: CASSATSGAYNEQFF
D: TRBD2
V: TRBV2
size: once
J: TRBJ2-1

DNA: TGTGCCAGCAGCGTAGGAAGAGGGGGAGCTAACTATGGCTACACCTTC
CDR3: CASSVGRGGANYGYTF
D: .
V: TRBV9
size: .
J: TRBJ1-2

DNA: TGCGCCAGCAGCCAAGAAAACGGGTCACCCCTCCACTTT
CDR3: CASSQENGSPLHF
D: .
V: TRBV4-3
size: .
J: TRBJ1-6

DNA: TGTGCCGGTCTCGGGACAATGAACACTGAAGCTTTCTTT
CDR3: CAGLGTMNTEAFF
D: .
V: TRBV30
size: .
J: TRBJ1-1

DNA: TGTGCCAGCAGTCTTGGGAGACTAGCGGCCACAGATACGCAGTATTTT
CDR3: CASSLGRLAATDTQYF
D: TRBD2
V: TRBV3-1
size: .
J: TRBJ2-3

DNA: TGTGCCTGGGAGGACAGTTATAATTCACCCCTCCACTTT
CDR3: CAWEDSYNSPLHF
D: .
V: TRBV30
size: .
J: TRBJ1-6

DNA: TGCGCCAGCAGCTTGACGGTATCGAGGCGAAACACTGAAGCTTTCTTT
CDR3: CASSLTVSRRNTEAFF
D: .
V: TRBV5-1
size: .
J: TRBJ1-1

DNA: TGCAGTGCTCCGGGACTCGACACGGAGACCCAGTACTTC
CDR3: CSAPGLDTETQYF
D: .
V: TRBV20-1
size: .
J: TRBJ2-5

DNA: TGTGCCAGCAGTTACTCGACAGGGCCCTACGAGCAGTACTTC
CDR3: CASSYSTGPYEQYF
D: TRBD1
V: TRBV6-2/TRBV6-3
size: .
J: TRBJ2-7

DNA: TGTGCCAGCAGCCCCGGACTAGCGGGGGTAAAGACCCAGTACTTC
CDR3: CASSPGLAGVKTQYF
D: TRBD2
V: TRBV5-6
size: .
J: TRBJ2-5

DNA: TGTGCCAGCAGCCCCCCAGGCGAGCAGTACTTC
CDR3: CASSPPGEQYF
D: .
V: TRBV28
size: .
J: TRBJ2-7